The 20 T cell receptor beta chains below all came from one sample that was sequenced in a study of CD8 T cells in ankylosing spondylitis. TCRdb independently ran MiXCR on the 5' RACE reads; one entry per CDR3 protein. The table has over 100,000 distinct CDR3 sequences, around 10% seen once; the top ten hold less than 5%. Material for sequencing was blood, either unsorted or a sorted T cell fraction (not recorded which). The source is a female donor with ankylosing spondylitis or in good health (not recorded which).

This clonotype was detected many times. The chain joins TRBV5-1 to TRBJ1-1; D is perhaps TRBD1 (5 bases). Germline V CDR1 and CDR2: SGHRS, YFSETQ. The CDR3 has 14 amino acids. V lost 7 bases and J 7 bases, leaving 20 bases between the germline ends. The DNA for the CDR3 is TGCGCCAGCGAAAGGGGTATTGGATTTGGTGAAGCTTTCTTT. It codes for CASERGIGFGEAFF.

This clonotype was seen at least ten times. The V call is TRBV29-1, the J call TRBJ1-1; no clear D gene. The CDR3 contains 12 residues. Per the germline V gene, CDR1 is SQVTM and CDR2 is ANQGSEA. Trimming removed 6 bases from V and 0 bases from J, with 8 bases in between. The CDR3 loop reads CSVRLVNTEAFF. CDR3 DNA sequence: TGCAGCGTCCGACTTGTGAACACTGAAGCTTTCTTT. Full variable domain (outside the CDR3, taken from reference TRBV29-1 and TRBJ1-1): SAVISQKPSRDICQRGTSLTIQCQVDSQVTMMFWYRQQPGQSLTLIATANQGSEATYESGFVIDKFPISRPNLTFSTLTVSNMSPEDSSIYLCSVRLVNTEAFFGQGTRLTVV.

This clonotype was counted at least ten times. This rearrangement joins TRBV24-1 to TRBJ1-2; D not certain. The CDR3 consists of 13 residues. Germline V gene data show CDR1 as KGHDR and CDR2 as SFDVKD. V gave up 2 bases and J gave up 5 bases, with 8 bases separating them. For the CDR3, the DNA is TGTGCCACCAGTGATTCGATAAGTTATGGCTACACCTTC. Protein product: CATSDSISYGYTF.

In this sample, this clonotype turned up many times. V gene TRBV12-3 or TRBV12-4 combines with J gene TRBJ2-1; D is ambiguous. V was clipped by 3 bases and J by 11 bases, with 20 bases between them. This CDR3 spans 15 amino acids. The CDR3 region is CASSFVPARRLKQFF. DNA of the CDR3: TGTGCCAGCAGTTTCGTGCCAGCCAGGCGCCTAAAGCAGTTCTTC.

This clonotype was observed many times. The gene calls are TRBV12-3 or TRBV12-4 and TRBJ2-7; TRBD2 is a possible D gene (6 bases). Trimming took 3 bases from V and 0 from J, leaving 9 bases between them. CDR3 length: 14 amino acids. The CDR3 reads CASSFSGLSYEQYF. DNA for the CDR3: TGTGCCAGCAGTTTTAGCGGCCTCTCCTACGAGCAGTACTTC.

The chain couples TRBV5-5 to TRBJ2-7; a weak D match, TRBD2 (6 bases). There are 16 residues in the CDR3. Deletions cut 3 bases from V and 0 bases from J, with 16 bases between. From germline, CDR1 is SGHKS and CDR2 YYEKEE (reference sequence). The CDR3 bases are TGTGCCAGCAGCTCATCCAGGGCGGGAAGCTCCTACGAGCAGTACTTC. Translated: CASSSSRAGSSYEQYF. Supplemented by reference TRBV5-5 and TRBJ2-7, the full variable domain reads DAGVTQSPTHLIKTRGQQVTLRCSPISGHKSVSWYQQVLGQGPQFIFQYYEKEERGRGNFPDRFSARQFPNYSSELNVNALLLGDSALYLCASSSSRAGSSYEQYFGPGTRLTVT.

This clonotype has ten or more counts. This sequence joins TRBV12-3 or TRBV12-4 and TRBJ2-2; TRBD1 matches 8 bases. V was clipped by 6 bases and J by 7 bases; unmatched bases: 10. This CDR3 region has 15 residues. This chain's CDR3 is CASREDRVFGGELFF. The CDR3 nucleotides read TGTGCCAGCAGGGAGGACAGGGTATTTGGCGGGGAGCTGTTTTTT.

This clonotype was detected ten times or more. This rearrangement joins TRBV3-1 to TRBJ2-1; either TRBD1 or TRBD2 may supply D (5 bases each). The CDR3 has 15 residues. The germline V gene has CDR1 LGHDT and CDR2 YNNKEL (reference sequence). With 0 bases removed from V and 8 bases from J, the gap between germline ends came to 14 bases. Here the CDR3 reads CASSQDLRGVHEQFF. The CDR3 DNA is TGTGCCAGCAGCCAAGATCTGCGAGGGGTTCATGAGCAGTTCTTC.

At least ten counts were recorded for this clonotype. The V gene is TRBV6-1, the J gene TRBJ2-5; 7 positions match TRBD2. Losses at the gene ends were 7 bases for V and 5 bases for J; bases not matched to a gene: 10. The CDR3 has 14 residues. Looked up from germline, CDR1 is MNHNS and CDR2 is SASEGT. DNA for the CDR3: TGTGCCAGCACTCCCCATGGGGGAGGGGAGACCCAGTACTTC. Translated, it gives CASTPHGGGETQYF.

This clonotype has more than one count but fewer than ten. The chain couples TRBV28 to TRBJ2-3; 9 nucleotides match TRBD1. The CDR3 is made up of 12 amino acids. Germline V gives CDR1 MDHEN, CDR2 SYDVKM. V trimming: 3 bases; J trimming: 14 bases; junction bases outside the gene matches: 6. This CDR3 is CASSFTGGARYF. The CDR3 region has the DNA TGTGCCAGCAGTTTTACAGGGGGCGCAAGGTATTTT.

This clonotype was counted ten times or more. The genes are TRBV7-9 and TRBJ1-3, with D maybe TRBD1 (6 bases). The CDR3 has 15 amino acids. The V and J ends lost 7 bases and 4 bases respectively, with 17 bases between them. CDR1 and CDR2 from the germline V gene are SEHNR and FQNEAQ (reference sequence). The CDR3 sequence: CASIATGKLGNTIYF. The CDR3 DNA sequence: TGTGCCAGCATCGCCACAGGGAAGCTCGGAAACACCATATATTTT.

The chain uses TRBV13 and TRBJ2-5; tentatively, D is TRBD2 (6 bases). CDR3 size: 14 residues. The germline V gene has CDR1 PRHDT and CDR2 FYEKMQ (reference sequence). Trimming left V 3 bases short and J 0 bases short, with 8 bases between. Here the CDR3 DNA reads TGTGCCAGCAGCTTCGGCGGGGACCAAGAGACCCAGTACTTC. Encoded protein: CASSFGGDQETQYF.

The V and J genes are TRBV7-3 and TRBJ1-1; D uncertain. This CDR3 contains 16 residues. Trimming removed 0 bases at V and 0 bases at J, with 11 bases between. Germline V gene sequence: CDR1 SGHTA, CDR2 FQGTGA. The CDR3 reads CASSLTPPGLNTEAFF. The CDR3 coding sequence is TGTGCCAGCAGCTTAACCCCTCCCGGACTGAACACTGAAGCTTTCTTT.

This clonotype was found many times. The rearrangement uses TRBV5-1 and TRBJ2-6, with D uncertain. CDR3 length: 14 residues. V was trimmed by 4 bases and J by 4 bases, leaving 9 bases between them. Looked up from germline, CDR1 is SGHRS and CDR2 is YFSETQ. CDR3 residues: CASSGISGANVLTF. The DNA of the CDR3 is TGCGCCAGCAGCGGTATTTCCGGGGCCAACGTCCTGACTTTC.

This clonotype was counted at least ten times. The gene calls are TRBV11-3 and TRBJ2-3; D unclear. The germline V and J ends were trimmed by 3 bases and 4 bases, with 11 bases remaining between them. The CDR3 consists of 14 residues. Germline V lookup: CDR1 SGHNT, CDR2 YENEEA. The DNA of the CDR3 is TGTGCCAGCAGCTTGAGAACGTCGGCAGATACGCAGTATTTT. Translating gives CASSLRTSADTQYF.

This clonotype has ten or more counts. CDR3 in DNA: TGTGCCAGCAGCTTAGGACTGGAGGTAGATACGCAGTATTTT. This gives the protein CASSLGLEVDTQYF. The chain recombines TRBV7-2 with TRBJ2-3; a weak D match, TRBD2 (5 bases). V lost 1 base and J 5 bases, leaving 10 bases between the germline ends. The CDR3 sequence is 14 residues long. Germline assignment: CDR1 SGHTA and CDR2 FQGNSA.

Of note for this clonotype: This clone may be a read error of a much larger clone one base away. The V and J genes are TRBV27 and TRBJ2-2; D perhaps matches TRBD2 (5 bases). Germline V gene data show CDR1 as MNHEY and CDR2 as SMNVEV (reference sequence). The CDR3 runs to 15 residues. CDR3 protein: CASSFSLANTGEPFF. Here the CDR3 DNA reads TGTGCCAGCAGTTTCAGTTTAGCGAACACCGGGGAGCCGTTTTTT.

This clonotype was seen many times. V and J are TRBV7-9 and TRBJ2-7; D not certain. V gave up 2 bases and J gave up 3 bases, with 8 bases separating them. The CDR3 length is 13 residues. The germline CDR1 and CDR2 sequences are SEHNR and FQNEAQ (reference sequence). This CDR3 reads CASSLPPSYEQYF. CDR3 bases: TGTGCCAGCAGCTTACCCCCCAGCTACGAGCAGTACTTC.

The sample holds many counts of this clonotype. V usage is TRBV5-5 and J usage is TRBJ2-1, with 7 nucleotides matching TRBD1. The CDR3 is made up of 14 amino acids. Trimming removed 0 bases from V and 8 bases from J; junction bases left unmatched: 5. Germline V CDR1 and CDR2: SGHKS, YYEKEE (reference sequence). The CDR3 spells CASSLGQGVDEQFF. DNA for the CDR3: TGTGCCAGCAGCTTGGGACAGGGAGTCGATGAGCAGTTCTTC.

This clonotype came up many times. This chain uses TRBV5-1 with TRBJ1-2; a possible D gene is TRBD1 (5 bases). V lost 0 bases, J lost 3 bases, and 9 bases lay in between. CDR3 size: 14 residues. Germline values: CDR1 SGHRS, CDR2 YFSETQ. The DNA of the CDR3 is TGCGCCAGCAGCTTGGGCCAGGGCTACTATGGCTACACCTTC. Translation gives CASSLGQGYYGYTF.